Listed here are 4 T cell receptor beta chains from one sample, sequenced in a study of identical twins. TCRdb re-analysed the 5' RACE reads in MiXCR, keeping a single row per CDR3 protein. The sample lists about 240,000 distinct CDR3 sequences; about 7.5% were seen once. This sample was shared with a second study, whose subject was yellow fever vaccine responses in identical twins.

The sequencing sample was made of CD8+ T cells sorted from blood. These receptor sequences come from a woman between 18 and 29 years old in good health.

Ten or more counts support this clonotype. The CDR3 loop reads CASSLNREGVFGKLFF. CDR3 in DNA: TGTGCCAGCAGTCTCAACAGGGAGGGAGTCTTCGGGAAACTGTTTTTT. The V call is TRBV7-9, the J call TRBJ1-4; weak D call: TRBD1 (6 bases). This CDR3 spans 16 amino acids. The V gene lost 6 bases and the J gene lost 11 bases, with 25 bases spanning the gap. The germline V gene encodes CDR1 SEHNR and CDR2 FQNEAQ (reference sequence). Together with reference TRBV7-9 and TRBJ1-4, the CDR3 gives the full variable domain: DTGVSQNPRHKITKRGQNVTFRCDPISEHNRLYWYRQTLGQGPEFLTYFQNEAQLEKSRLLSDRFSAERPKGSFSTLEIQRTEQGDSAMYLCASSLNREGVFGKLFFGSGTQLSVL.

This clonotype was observed a handful of times. The V call is TRBV29-1, the J call TRBJ2-1, with 8 bases that match TRBD1. CDR1 is SQVTM, CDR2 ANQGSEA, per germline. The length of the CDR3 is 14 residues. V trimming: 6 bases; J trimming: 0 bases; junction bases outside the gene matches: 4. The CDR3 DNA reads as TGCAGCGTGAGGACAGGGAGCTCCTACAATGAGCAGTTCTTC. Protein: CSVRTGSSYNEQFF.

The chain recombines TRBV11-2 with TRBJ2-7, with 8 bases identical to TRBD2. V trimming: 6 bases; J trimming: 3 bases; junction bases outside the gene matches: 13. CDR1 is SGHAT and CDR2 is FQNNGV in the germline V gene. The CDR3 spans 16 residues. CDR3 nucleotides: TGTGCCAGCAGTTCAATACCAGCGGGAGTCCTCTACGAGCAGTACTTC. It is translated as CASSSIPAGVLYEQYF.

This clonotype appeared many times. CDR3 in DNA: TGCAGCGTTGTGACAGTTTATGGCTACACCTTC. This encodes CSVVTVYGYTF. The V call is TRBV29-1, the J call TRBJ1-2; D is perhaps TRBD1 (5 bases). Trimming stripped 4 bases from V and 5 bases from J, with 8 bases between. The CDR3 is 11 amino acids. The germline gives CDR1 SQVTM, CDR2 ANQGSEA.